This T cell receptor beta chain is drawn from a study of cytomegalovirus exposure and HLA in healthy donors. Regarding the study as a whole: For cytomegalovirus status, the classifier reportedly gave diagnoses with high specificity and sensitivity.

It was with 60 Vbeta and 13 Jbeta primers that the PCR ran. Measured with immunoSEQ multiplex PCR; TCRdb has only the in-frame clones, and not every one. This table holds 140,000 to 150,000 clones, approximately 80% found once. In the case of this clone: Its matching antigen is unknown.

This CDR3 comprises 15 residues. The V and J ends lost 4 bases and 1 base respectively, with 12 bases between them. CDR1 is SGHRS, CDR2 YFSETQ, per germline. Input material: PBMCs. The sequence was obtained from a male donor in good health and CMV-seronegative. This chain uses TRBV5-1 with TRBJ2-1, with D possibly TRBD1 on 6 matching bases. The CDR3 protein is CASSGDTGSYNEQFF. The DNA for the CDR3 is TGCGCCAGCAGCGGGGACACTGGTTCCTACAATGAGCAGTTCTTC.